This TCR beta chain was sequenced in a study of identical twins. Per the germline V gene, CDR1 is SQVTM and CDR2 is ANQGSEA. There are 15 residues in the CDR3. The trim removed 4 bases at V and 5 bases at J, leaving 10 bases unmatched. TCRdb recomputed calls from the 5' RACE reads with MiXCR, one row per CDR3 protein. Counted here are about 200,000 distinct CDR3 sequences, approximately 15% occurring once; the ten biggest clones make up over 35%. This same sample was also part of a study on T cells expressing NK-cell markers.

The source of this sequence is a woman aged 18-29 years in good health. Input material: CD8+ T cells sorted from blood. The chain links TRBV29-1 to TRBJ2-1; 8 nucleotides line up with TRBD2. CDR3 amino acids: CSVAPGSGAHNEQFF. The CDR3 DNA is TGCAGCGTTGCCCCAGGTAGCGGGGCCCACAATGAGCAGTTCTTC.